The sequence of this TCR beta chain was determined in a study of cytomegalovirus exposure and HLA in healthy donors (TCRdb year 2017). General notes on the study: In an earlier analysis of under 600 of the donors, under 300 Gb of sequence data and approximately 100 million unique TCR beta sequences from about 179 million T cells were reported. Among almost 400 genotyped donors of the cohort, an average of roughly 240,000 unique TCR beta nucleotide sequences were sequenced per donor, around 18% of them non-productive. An earlier analysis of around 640 of the donors used high-throughput TCR beta sequencing to judge whether each TCR beta V gene segment behaved as functional or pseudogenic. An early release that covered fewer than 750 HLA-typed donors contained about 300 gigabases of sequencing data and roughly 84 million unique TCR sequences. In the later analysis, no new phenotypic data were used to find candidate immune exposures; instead, reliance was placed on TCR beta sequences and their occurrence across donors. Genome-wide SNP genotypes for about 65% of the 666 donors were used in a later genetic analysis, which treated that subset as a discovery cohort. Every discovery cohort repertoire had been produced on one sequencing platform. To predict cytomegalovirus infection status, the study brought together high-throughput TCR immunosequencing, statistical association of individual TCRs with disease status, and machine learning. The study profiled the T cell repertoires of 666 subjects by immunosequencing and related them to cytomegalovirus serostatus. In addition to the first cohort of around 670 subjects, a separate validation cohort of approximately 110 different subjects was used. The number of donors typed differed by locus, with about 629-630 for A, B, C, DRB1 and DQB1, over 500 for DQA1, 600 to 610 for DPA1, and 400 to 490 for DPB1. To study patterns of TCR occurrence, a later analysis re-analyzed previously published TCR beta repertoires from around 660 donors and added high-resolution HLA genotyping. The study aimed to test whether cataloging public T cell receptors could reveal signatures of past pathogen exposure. Class I and class II HLA loci were covered by the typing at four-digit resolution. Four or five DR-DQ haplotypes were handled as single units for association and clustering because linkage in the cohort was strong. Of the approximately 400 genotyped donors, about 84% fell in the genetic ancestry cluster associated with self-reported Caucasian donors. Donor age, sex, ethnicity and CMV serostatus were collected together with the repertoire data. General conclusions and limits of the study: In an earlier analysis of 500 to 650 of the donors, most TCR beta V segments appeared in productive rearrangements about 90% or about 30% of the time, broadly matching IMGT annotations. The only immune exposure information available for the cohort was CMV serostatus. Linkage disequilibrium might explain the correlated functional status among segregating V segments, but an unknown experimental factor could not be excluded. In a later analysis, HLA-associated TCR beta chains showed more clonal expansion and lower generation probabilities than non-associated chains that were equally common. A further reported finding was that TCR beta sequences accurately predicted the HLA-A and HLA-B alleles for most subjects in the first cohort. Compared with the roughly 600-donor mean, donors in an Asian-associated ancestry cluster had fewer N-insertions in productive TCRs, according to a later genetic analysis. Because HLA typing was unavailable for some donors at each locus, only the typed subset was used in association tests. When HLA alleles, especially DR and DQ, strongly co-occurred, TCR associations were difficult to assign to individual alleles. In a later analysis, TCR association rates were found to vary across HLA loci, with the most associated TCRs seen for DRB1 alleles and the fewest for HLA-C alleles. A later analysis associated about 17,000 TCR beta sequences with specific HLA alleles at a false discovery rate of 0.05. A cluster of highly shared sequence variants was judged likely to be a technical artifact of the sequencing pipeline. A later genetic analysis associated a missense DCLRE1C variant with V-gene and J-gene trimming of TCR beta chains, and an independent cohort replicated the association. Three of the identified cytomegalovirus-associated TCR beta chains were confirmed in vitro to be specific for cytomegalovirus antigens. About 17 rarely observed V segments, including chromosome 9 orphons, were excluded from the earlier analysis of several hundred of the donors because counts were too low. The 87-base-pair reads could not distinguish some IMGT-functional V segments, including TRBV6-2 and TRBV6-3, so those segments were excluded. According to a later analysis, most CMV-associated TCR beta chains appeared to be HLA-restricted, and the HLA associations seemed to be driven largely by CMV exposure. Sequencing depth was assumed to be roughly uniform across donors in the presence/absence analyses, though that assumption may not hold. Cytomegalovirus status was reported to be diagnosed by the classifier with high specificity and sensitivity in both the original and validation cohorts. A total of fewer than 200 TCR beta chains were listed by the study as associated with cytomegalovirus. The authors suggested that the approach could potentially be extended to other disease states and immunological phenotypes. Several of the top co-occurrence clusters appeared to be linked to parvovirus B19, influenza, CMV and Epstein-Barr virus, according to a later analysis. While some public TCRs were present in many individuals, most TCR sequences turned up only very rarely across donors. Only TCR beta chains were sequenced in this cohort, and the absence of alpha or paired-chain data limited detectable features.

Comments on this clone: Its binding antigen is unknown. No much larger clone exists at a distance of one base, and base qualities are not known.

The cohort consisted of some 730 healthy bone marrow donors. All cohort members were sampled while nominally healthy, although unrecorded immune exposures were likely present. The donor tested CMV seropositive, placing the donor among the 250 to 350 seropositive members of the cohort. A peripheral blood sample was collected from each donor, and TCR beta sequencing was performed on peripheral blood mononuclear cells. The Qiagen DNeasy Blood Extraction Kit was used to extract genomic DNA from the blood cell samples. Receptors were amplified or captured by the immunoSEQ multiplex PCR assay. A mixture of 60 forward primers for TCR Vbeta segments and 13 reverse primers for TCR Jbeta segments was used in the multiplex PCR. Amplification of the CDR3 region of rearranged TCR beta genes was performed with a multiplex PCR assay on genomic DNA. The Illumina HiSeq System was used to sequence the amplified TCR beta libraries as 87-base-pair reads. The authors' analysis ran thus. A later analysis tallied around 82 million unique TCR beta chains across the 666 repertoires, and 10 million to 11 million of those chains were shared by two or more donors. A nearest-neighbor algorithm error-corrected the raw reads and collapsed the reads into unique sequences, merging closely related sequences to remove PCR and sequencing errors. V, D and J gene segments were assigned by aligning CDR3 sequences to IMGT reference sequences. Each retained sequence needed at least a six-nucleotide match to both a V gene segment and a J gene segment. A rearrangement was called productive if the CDR3 had no stop codons and remained in frame with V and J, and every other rearrangement was called non-productive. Following IMGT convention, CDR3 was defined as the stretch from the second conserved V-encoded cysteine to the conserved J-encoded phenylalanine. Sequences without an unambiguous match to a single V gene segment were excluded from the earlier analysis of several hundred of the donors. An earlier analysis of around 600 of the donors classified V segments as functional when productive rearrangements were above 56.7% and as segregating when the standard deviation between donors was above 5%. A statistical classification framework was built to diagnose cytomegalovirus status from the catalog of TCR beta chain sequences. In a later analysis, TCR nucleotide sequences were compared against IMGT/GENE-DB human TR gene sequences so that V and J genes could be assigned. Using the TCRdist pipeline, a later analysis assigned CDR3 sequences along with most-parsimonious VDJ recombination scenarios. In a later analysis, every TCR beta chain was defined by the combination of its CDR3 amino acid sequence and its V-gene family, and reads without a unique V-gene family were dropped. A later analysis removed roughly 590 highly shared, low-generation-probability nucleotide sequences to deal with suspected cross-contamination and a sequencing artifact. In a later analysis, a clonal expansion index for each public chain was calculated from normalized within-repertoire ranks of inferred template counts. In a later analysis, generation probabilities were computed with a VDJ recombination model fitted to out-of-frame rearrangements, and the resulting probabilities were checked against IGoR. In a later analysis, TCR-TCR, TCR-HLA and TCR-CMV co-occurrence was scored with hypergeometric tests, and a repertoire-size bias correction was applied to TCR pairs. In a later analysis, false discovery rates were estimated by permuting HLA or CMV assignments 20 times. In a later analysis, co-occurring TCRs were grouped using DBSCAN, and TCRdist sequence similarity was added for clustering within HLA-allele-positive subsets. For co-occurrence clustering, repertoires with fewer than 30,000 or more than 120,000 public chains were excluded, along with roughly 5 repertoires with anomalous nucleotide sharing. TCRdb mirrors the immuneACCESS table, restricted to in-frame sequences. Some clones are absent from its copies; in checked studies, under half trace to an unresolved V gene, and the reason for the others is unknown. That table supplies the V and J calls and clone size; D and trimming were determined from the DNA. A total of 60,000 to 75,000 clones appear in this sample, around 74% of them only once. Over 20% of the sample is held by the ten biggest clonotypes.

V gives up 3 bases and J gives up 6 bases, and the segment between their germline ends measures 19 bases. The germline V gene supplies CDR1 KGHSH and CDR2 LQKENI. Inclusive of the bounding cysteine and phenylalanine, the CDR3 is 16 residues long. Left in the record is the CDR3 DNA by itself, 48 bases read in frame from the first base. Material: PBMCs. The sequence derives from a woman aged 25 to 39 in good health and CMV-seropositive. The sequence is built from TRBV18 and TRBJ2-3, with a tentative D gene TRBD2 over 5 matching bases. CDR3 sequence: CASSPSGWLDKDTQYF. At the DNA level, the sequence is TGTGCCAGCTCACCCTCGGGATGGCTAGACAAGGATACGCAGTATTTT.